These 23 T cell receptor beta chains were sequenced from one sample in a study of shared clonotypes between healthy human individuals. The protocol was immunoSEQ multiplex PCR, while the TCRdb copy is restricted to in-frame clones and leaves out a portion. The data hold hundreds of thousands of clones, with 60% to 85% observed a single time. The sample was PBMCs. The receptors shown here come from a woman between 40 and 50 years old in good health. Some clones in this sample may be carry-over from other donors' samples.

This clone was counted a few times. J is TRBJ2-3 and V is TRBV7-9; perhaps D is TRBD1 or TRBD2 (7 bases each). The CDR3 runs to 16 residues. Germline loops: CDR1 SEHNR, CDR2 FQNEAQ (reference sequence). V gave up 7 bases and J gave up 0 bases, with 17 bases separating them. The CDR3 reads CASTPGTAGSTDTQYF. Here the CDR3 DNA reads TGTGCCAGCACCCCGGGGACAGCGGGGAGCACAGATACGCAGTATTTT.

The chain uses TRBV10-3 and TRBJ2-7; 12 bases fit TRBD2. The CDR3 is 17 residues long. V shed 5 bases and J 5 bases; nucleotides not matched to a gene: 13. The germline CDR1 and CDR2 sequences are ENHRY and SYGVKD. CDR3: CAISFGLAGGVGDEQYF. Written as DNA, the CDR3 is TGTGCCATCAGTTTCGGGCTAGCGGGAGGGGTTGGGGACGAGCAGTACTTC.

The CDR3 bases are TGTGCCAGCAGTGCGGAGTTGGGGGCTGGAAACACCATATATTTT. It codes for CASSAELGAGNTIYF. The chain joins TRBV6-5 to TRBJ1-3; possible D gene TRBD1, 5 bases. The germline V gene has CDR1 MNHEY and CDR2 SVGAGI. The CDR3 has 15 residues. V shed 5 bases and J shed 2 bases, with 13 bases lying between them.

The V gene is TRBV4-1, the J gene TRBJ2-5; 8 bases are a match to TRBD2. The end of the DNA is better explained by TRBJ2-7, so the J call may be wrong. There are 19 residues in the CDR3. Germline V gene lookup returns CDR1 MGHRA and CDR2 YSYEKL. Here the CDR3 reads CASSQFIGTLAGGFYEQYF. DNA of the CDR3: TGCGCCAGCAGCCAATTTATTGGGACGCTGGCGGGAGGTTTCTACGAGCAGTACTTC.

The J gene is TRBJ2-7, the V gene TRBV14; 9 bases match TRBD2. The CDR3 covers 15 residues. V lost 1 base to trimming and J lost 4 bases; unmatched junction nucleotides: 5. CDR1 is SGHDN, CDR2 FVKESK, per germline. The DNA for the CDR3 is TGTGCCAGCAGCCAAGGATTGGCGGGAGGGTACGAGCAGTACTTC. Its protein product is CASSQGLAGGYEQYF.

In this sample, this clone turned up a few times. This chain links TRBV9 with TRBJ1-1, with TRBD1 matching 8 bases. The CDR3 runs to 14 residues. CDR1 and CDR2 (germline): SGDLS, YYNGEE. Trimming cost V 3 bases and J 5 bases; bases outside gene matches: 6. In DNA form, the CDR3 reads TGTGCCAGCAGCGGAAGGACAGGGCGGACTGAAGCTTTCTTT. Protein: CASSGRTGRTEAFF.

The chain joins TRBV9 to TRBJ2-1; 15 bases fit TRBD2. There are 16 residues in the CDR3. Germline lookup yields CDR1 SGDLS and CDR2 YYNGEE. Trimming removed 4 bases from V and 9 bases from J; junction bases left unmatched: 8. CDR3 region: CASSPRGLAGGSEQFF. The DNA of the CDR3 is TGTGCCAGCAGCCCGAGGGGACTAGCGGGAGGTAGTGAGCAGTTCTTC.

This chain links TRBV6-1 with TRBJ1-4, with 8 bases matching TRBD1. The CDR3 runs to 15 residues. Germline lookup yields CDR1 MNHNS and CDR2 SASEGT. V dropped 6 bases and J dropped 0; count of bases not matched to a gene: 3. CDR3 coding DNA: TGTGCCAGCAGGGGACAGGAGGCAACTAATGAAAAACTGTTTTTT. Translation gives CASRGQEATNEKLFF.

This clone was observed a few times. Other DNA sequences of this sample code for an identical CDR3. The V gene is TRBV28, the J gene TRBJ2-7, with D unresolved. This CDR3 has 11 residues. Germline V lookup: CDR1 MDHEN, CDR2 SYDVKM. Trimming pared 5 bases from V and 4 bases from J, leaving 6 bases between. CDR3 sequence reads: CASSLGYEQYF. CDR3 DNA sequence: TGTGCCAGCAGTCTGGGGTACGAGCAGTACTTC.

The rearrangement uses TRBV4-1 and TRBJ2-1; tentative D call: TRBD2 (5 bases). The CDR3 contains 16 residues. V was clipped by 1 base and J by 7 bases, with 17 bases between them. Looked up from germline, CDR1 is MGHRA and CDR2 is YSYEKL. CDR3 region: CASSQGLARSGNEQFF. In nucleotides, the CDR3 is TGCGCCAGCAGCCAAGGGTTAGCGAGGTCTGGGAATGAGCAGTTCTTC.

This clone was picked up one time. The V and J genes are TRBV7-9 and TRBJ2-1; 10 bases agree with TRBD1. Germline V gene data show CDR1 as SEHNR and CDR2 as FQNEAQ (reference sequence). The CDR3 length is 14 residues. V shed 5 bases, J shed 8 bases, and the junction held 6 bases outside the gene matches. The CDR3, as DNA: TGTGCCAGCAGCCCGGGACAGGGGATTGATGAGCAGTTCTTC. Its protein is CASSPGQGIDEQFF.

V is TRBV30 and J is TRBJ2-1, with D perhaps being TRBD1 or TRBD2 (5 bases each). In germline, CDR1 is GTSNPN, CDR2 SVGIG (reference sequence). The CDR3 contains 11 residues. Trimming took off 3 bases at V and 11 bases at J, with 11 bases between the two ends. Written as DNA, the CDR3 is TGTGCCTGGAGCCTCCGGGACCAGCAGTTCTTC. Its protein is CAWSLRDQQFF.

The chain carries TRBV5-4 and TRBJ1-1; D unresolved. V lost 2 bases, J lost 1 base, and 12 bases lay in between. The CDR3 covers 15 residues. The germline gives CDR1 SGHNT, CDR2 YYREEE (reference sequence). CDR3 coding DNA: TGTGCCAGCAGCTTATCCCTCTTGGGGAACACTGAAGCTTTCTTT. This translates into CASSLSLLGNTEAFF.

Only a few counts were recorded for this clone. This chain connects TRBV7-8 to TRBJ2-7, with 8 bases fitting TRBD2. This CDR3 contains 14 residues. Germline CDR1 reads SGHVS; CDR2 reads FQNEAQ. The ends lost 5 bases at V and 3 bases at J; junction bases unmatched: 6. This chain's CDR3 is CASSQAGAGYEQYF. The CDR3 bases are TGTGCCAGCAGCCAAGCGGGAGCGGGCTACGAGCAGTACTTC.

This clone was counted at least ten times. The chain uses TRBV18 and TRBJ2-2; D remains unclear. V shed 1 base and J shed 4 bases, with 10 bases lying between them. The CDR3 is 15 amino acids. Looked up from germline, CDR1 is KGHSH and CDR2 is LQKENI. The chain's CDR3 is CASSPRRQSTGELFF. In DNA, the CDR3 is TGTGCCAGCTCACCACGCCGCCAGAGCACCGGGGAGCTGTTTTTT.

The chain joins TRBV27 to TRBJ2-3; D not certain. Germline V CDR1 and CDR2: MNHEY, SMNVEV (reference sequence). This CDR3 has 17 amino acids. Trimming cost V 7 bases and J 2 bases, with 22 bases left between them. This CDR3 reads CASTPSVYLQITDTQYF. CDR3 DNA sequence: TGTGCCAGCACCCCCTCGGTGTACTTACAAATCACAGATACGCAGTATTTT.

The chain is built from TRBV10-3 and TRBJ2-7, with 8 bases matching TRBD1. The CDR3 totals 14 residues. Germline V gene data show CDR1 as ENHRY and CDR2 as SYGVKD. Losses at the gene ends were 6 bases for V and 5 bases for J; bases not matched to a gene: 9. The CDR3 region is CAISEGDRTHEQYF. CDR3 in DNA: TGTGCCATCAGCGAGGGGGACAGGACCCACGAGCAGTACTTC.

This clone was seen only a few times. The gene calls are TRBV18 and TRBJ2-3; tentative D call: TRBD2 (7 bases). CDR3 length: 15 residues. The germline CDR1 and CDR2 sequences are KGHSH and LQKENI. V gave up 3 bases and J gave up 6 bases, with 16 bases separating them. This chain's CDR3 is CASSPVGGRPDTQYF. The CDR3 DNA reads TGTGCCAGCTCACCGGTCGGGGGGCGGCCGGATACGCAGTATTTT.

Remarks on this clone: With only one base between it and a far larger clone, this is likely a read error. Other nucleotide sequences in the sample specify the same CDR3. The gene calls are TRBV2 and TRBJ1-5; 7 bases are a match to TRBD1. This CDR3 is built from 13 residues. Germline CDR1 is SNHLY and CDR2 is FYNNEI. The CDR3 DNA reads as TGTGCCAGCAAGAGGGACAGCAATCAGCCCCAGCATTTC. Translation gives CASKRDSNQPQHF.

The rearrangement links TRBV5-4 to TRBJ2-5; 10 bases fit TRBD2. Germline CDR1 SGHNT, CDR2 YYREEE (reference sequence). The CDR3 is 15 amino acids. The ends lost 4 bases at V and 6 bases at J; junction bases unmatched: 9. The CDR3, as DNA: TGTGCCAGCAGCCAAGTTCTAGCGGGAGCAAAGACCCAGTACTTC. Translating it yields CASSQVLAGAKTQYF. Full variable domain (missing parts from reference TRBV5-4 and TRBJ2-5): ETGVTQSPTHLIKTRGQQVTLRCSSQSGHNTVSWYQQALGQGPQFIFQYYREEENGRGNFPPRFSGLQFPNYSSELNVNALELDDSALYLCASSQVLAGAKTQYFGPGTRLLVL.

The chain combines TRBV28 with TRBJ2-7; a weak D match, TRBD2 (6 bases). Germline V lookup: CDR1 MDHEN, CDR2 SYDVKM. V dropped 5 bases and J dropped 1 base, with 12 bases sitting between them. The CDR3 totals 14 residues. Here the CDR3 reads CASSMGGRSYEQYF. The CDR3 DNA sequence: TGTGCCAGCAGTATGGGTGGGAGGTCCTACGAGCAGTACTTC.

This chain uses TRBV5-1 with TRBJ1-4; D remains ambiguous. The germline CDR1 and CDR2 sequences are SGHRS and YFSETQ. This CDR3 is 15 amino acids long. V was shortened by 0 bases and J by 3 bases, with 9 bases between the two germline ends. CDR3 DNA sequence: TGCGCCAGCAGCTTGGGGGCGTCAGCTAATGAAAAACTGTTTTTT. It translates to CASSLGASANEKLFF.

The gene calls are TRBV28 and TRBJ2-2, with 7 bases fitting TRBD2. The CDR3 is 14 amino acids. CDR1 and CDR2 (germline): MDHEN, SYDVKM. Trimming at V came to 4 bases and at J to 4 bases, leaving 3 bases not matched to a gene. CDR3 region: CASSYGLVTGELFF. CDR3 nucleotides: TGTGCCAGCAGTTACGGACTAGTCACCGGGGAGCTGTTTTTT.